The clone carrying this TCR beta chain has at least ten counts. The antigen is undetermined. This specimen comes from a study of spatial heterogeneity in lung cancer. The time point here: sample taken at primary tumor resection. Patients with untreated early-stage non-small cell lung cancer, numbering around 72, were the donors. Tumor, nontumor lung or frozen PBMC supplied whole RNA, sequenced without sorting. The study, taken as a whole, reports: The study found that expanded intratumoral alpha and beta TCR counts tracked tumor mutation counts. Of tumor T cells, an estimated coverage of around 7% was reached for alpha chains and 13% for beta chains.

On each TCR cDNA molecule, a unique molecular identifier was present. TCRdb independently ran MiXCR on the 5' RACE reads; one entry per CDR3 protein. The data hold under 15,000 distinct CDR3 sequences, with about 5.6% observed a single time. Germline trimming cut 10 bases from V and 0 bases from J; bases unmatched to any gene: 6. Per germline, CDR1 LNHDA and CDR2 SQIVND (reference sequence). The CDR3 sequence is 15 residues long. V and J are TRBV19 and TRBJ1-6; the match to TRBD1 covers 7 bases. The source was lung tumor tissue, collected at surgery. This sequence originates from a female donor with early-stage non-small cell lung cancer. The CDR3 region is CATKGDSSYNSPLHF. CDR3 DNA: TGTGCCACCAAGGGGGACAGCTCCTATAATTCACCCCTCCACTTT.